This T cell receptor beta chain was profiled in a study of blood T cell repertoires in COVID-19. CDR3 size: 14 residues. V dropped 2 bases and J dropped 4; count of bases not matched to a gene: 5. CDR1 is SGHRS, CDR2 YFSETQ, per germline. The protocol was immunoSEQ multiplex PCR, while the TCRdb copy is restricted to in-frame clones and leaves out a portion. The sample lists under 250,000 clones, around 82% occurring once. This clonotype was obtained from a woman in her thirties or forties with active or convalescent COVID-19. The sequenced sample was peripheral blood. The chain combines TRBV5-1 with TRBJ2-7; 8 bases are shared with TRBD2. The CDR3 DNA sequence: TGCGCCAGCAGCTTATCGGCGGGAGGTTACGAGCAGTACTTC. Encoded protein: CASSLSAGGYEQYF.